The 7 T cell receptor beta chains given below trace back to one sample, sequenced in a study of CD8+ T cells in alopecia areata. Extracted RNA was reverse transcribed into cDNA, the sequencing template. Libraries were prepared by immunoSEQ multiplex PCR; TCRdb keeps only in-frame clonotypes and omits some of them. The repertoire holds approximately 220,000 clones, under 40% seen once, with about 0.48% in the top ten. Treatment indicated: oral pan-JAK inhibitor, 5-10 mg twice daily. Sample: CD4+ T cells sorted from blood, taken at approximately week 30, from a patient treated with tofacitinib. Receptors originate from a human donor with alopecia areata.

J is TRBJ1-2 and V is TRBV27; 10 bases align to TRBD1. This CDR3 spans 13 amino acids. Germline V gene lookup returns CDR1 MNHEY and CDR2 SMNVEV (reference sequence). V trimming: 5 bases; J trimming: 9 bases; junction bases outside the gene matches: 6. CDR3 DNA sequence: TGTGCCAGCAGTCCAAGGGACAGGGGCCGCTACACCTTC. This translates into CASSPRDRGRYTF.

The V and J genes are TRBV30 and TRBJ1-1; D is unresolved. CDR3 length: 15 residues. Trimming removed 0 bases at V and 0 bases at J, with 11 bases between. CDR1 is GTSNPN and CDR2 is SVGIG in the germline V gene (reference sequence). This chain's CDR3 is CAWSVDNNMNTEAFF. The CDR3 DNA reads TGTGCCTGGAGTGTTGACAACAATATGAACACTGAAGCTTTCTTT.

V is TRBV7-3 and J is TRBJ2-3; 7 nucleotides line up with TRBD1. Germline trimming cut 2 bases from V and 4 bases from J; bases unmatched to any gene: 0. Germline V gene lookup returns CDR1 SGHTA and CDR2 FQGTGA. CDR3 length: 13 residues. The CDR3, as DNA: TGTGCCAGCAGCTTACAGGGGGCAGATACGCAGTATTTT. The encoded protein is CASSLQGADTQYF.

The rearrangement links TRBV15 to TRBJ2-1; 8 positions match TRBD1. V gave up 0 bases and J gave up 3 bases; unmatched junction bases: 1. CDR3 size: 15 residues. The germline V gene has CDR1 LNHNV and CDR2 YYDKDF (reference sequence). The CDR3 spells CATSREQGVYNEQFF. For the CDR3, the DNA is TGTGCCACCAGCAGAGAACAGGGGGTCTACAATGAGCAGTTCTTC. Full variable domain (missing parts from reference TRBV15 and TRBJ2-1): DAMVIQNPRYQVTQFGKPVTLSCSQTLNHNVMYWYQQKSSQAPKLLFHYYDKDFNNEADTPDNFQSRRPNTSFCFLDIRSPGLGDTAMYLCATSREQGVYNEQFFGPGTRLTVL.

This clone has a handful of counts. This CDR3 is also generated by other DNA sequences in the sample. The rearrangement joins TRBV25-1 to TRBJ2-7; D uncertain. Deletions cut 3 bases from V and 2 bases from J, with 5 bases between. The CDR3 length is 12 residues. The germline V gene encodes CDR1 MGHDK and CDR2 SYGVNS. This CDR3 reads CASSENTYEQYF. The CDR3 DNA is TGTGCCAGCAGTGAGAACACCTACGAGCAGTACTTC.

The rearrangement joins TRBV14 to TRBJ2-2; D gene unclear. The germline gives CDR1 SGHDN, CDR2 FVKESK. The CDR3 loop spans 14 amino acids. V was trimmed by 1 base and J by 2 bases, leaving 5 bases between them. The CDR3 DNA reads TGTGCCAGCAGCCAAGGCTATAACACCGGGGAGCTGTTTTTT. It is translated as CASSQGYNTGELFF.

The V and J genes are TRBV30 and TRBJ2-7; 9 positions match TRBD1. Germline V gene sequence: CDR1 GTSNPN, CDR2 SVGIG (reference sequence). V shed 3 bases, J shed 5 bases, and the junction held 2 bases outside the gene matches. The CDR3 totals 12 residues. The CDR3 sequence is CAWSRTGDEQYF. Written as DNA, the CDR3 is TGTGCCTGGAGCAGGACAGGGGACGAGCAGTACTTC.